The rows below give T cell receptor beta chains drawn from one sample of a study of control samples from healthy donors and cancer patients. Assay used: immunoSEQ multiplex PCR; TCRdb lists only in-frame clones, some missing. This table has some 120,000 clones, about 87% appearing once. The sample comprised blood. The receptors were sampled from a man aged 55-75 years in good health. Both conserved end residues are part of each CDR3. A D gene is named only where the DNA matches it firmly. The size of a clone is reported for some rows only, either as once, few or many, or as a class for expanded clones.

J gene	CDR3 length	clone size	D gene	V gene	CDR3 protein	CDR3 DNA
TRBJ2-5	15	-	-	TRBV7-9	CASSLSGGLQETQYF	TGTGCCAGCAGCTTATCCGGGGGCCTCCAAGAGACCCAGTACTTC
TRBJ2-3	18	-	TRBD2	TRBV9	CASSVEGLAGAGRDTQYF	TGTGCCAGCAGCGTAGAGGGACTAGCGGGGGCTGGGAGAGATACGCAGTATTTT
TRBJ2-3	18	once	TRBD2	TRBV4-1	CASSQEGLAGGITDTQYF	TGCGCCAGCAGCCAGGAGGGACTAGCGGGGGGGATCACAGATACGCAGTATTTT
TRBJ2-2	14	once	-	TRBV5-1	CASSRDGNTGELFF	TGCGCCAGCAGCCGGGACGGGAACACCGGGGAGCTGTTTTTT
TRBJ1-5	14	-	TRBD1	TRBV6-5	CASRTGESGQPQHF	TGTGCCAGTCGGACAGGGGAGAGTGGGCAGCCCCAGCATTTT
TRBJ2-2	16	-	-	TRBV19	CASSRIDRTNTGELFF	TGTGCCAGTAGCCGCATTGACAGGACGAACACCGGGGAGCTGTTTTTT
TRBJ2-6	18	-	-	TRBV19	CASSIEGLLSSGANVLTF	TGTGCCAGTAGTATAGAGGGACTCCTTAGCTCTGGGGCCAACGTCCTGACTTTC
TRBJ2-3	15	-	-	TRBV19	CASSSGAVSTDTQYF	TGTGCCAGTAGTTCGGGCGCGGTGAGCACAGATACGCAGTATTTT
TRBJ1-1	15	-	-	TRBV24-1	CATSDPAGVNTEAFF	TGTGCCACCAGTGACCCCGCGGGGGTGAACACTGAAGCTTTCTTT
TRBJ1-6	15	few	-	TRBV28	CASRAEGPYNSPLHF	TGTGCCAGCAGGGCAGAGGGACCGTATAATTCACCCCTCCACTTT
TRBJ1-1	12	-	-	TRBV12-3/TRBV12-4	CASSDSITEAFF	TGTGCCAGCAGTGACAGTATCACTGAAGCTTTCTTT
TRBJ1-1	12	-	-	TRBV30	CAWSQGWGVAFF	TGTGCCTGGAGTCAAGGCTGGGGTGTCGCTTTCTTT
TRBJ2-1	12	-	-	TRBV11-2	CASSLSSNEQFF	TGTGCCAGCAGCTTATCATCCAATGAGCAGTTCTTC
TRBJ1-6	14	-	-	TRBV7-9	CASGWGQYNSPLHF	TGTGCCAGCGGATGGGGGCAGTATAATTCACCCCTCCACTTT
TRBJ1-5	14	once	-	TRBV19	CASTEGASNQPQHF	TGTGCCAGTACCGAAGGGGCCAGCAATCAGCCCCAGCATTTT
TRBJ1-5	14	few	-	TRBV19	CASSYSQSNQPQHF	TGTGCCAGTAGTTATTCACAGAGCAATCAGCCCCAGCATTTT
TRBJ2-3	18	few	TRBD2	TRBV13	CASSLEGLAGRGTDTQYF	TGTGCCAGCAGCTTAGAGGGACTAGCGGGACGGGGGACAGATACGCAGTATTTT
TRBJ2-5	14	-	-	TRBV2	CASRGRFTGETQYF	TGTGCCAGCAGGGGCCGTTTTACTGGGGAGACCCAGTACTTC
TRBJ1-2	13	-	TRBD1	TRBV28	CASRGTGHYGYTF	TGTGCCAGCAGAGGGACAGGCCACTATGGCTACACCTTC
TRBJ2-5	13	-	TRBD2	TRBV7-9	CASSSSGLGAQYF	TGTGCCAGCAGCTCTAGCGGCCTTGGGGCCCAGTACTTC
TRBJ1-3	14	-	-	TRBV4-3	CASSQEAFRNTIYF	TGCGCCAGCAGCCAAGAGGCCTTCCGAAACACCATATATTTT
TRBJ2-4	13	-	-	TRBV12-3/TRBV12-4	CASSPQGYSIQYF	TGTGCCAGCAGTCCCCAGGGGTATAGCATTCAGTACTTC
TRBJ2-3	15	-	-	TRBV27	CASSLRTLSTDTQYF	TGTGCCAGCAGTTTACGGACCCTCAGCACAGATACGCAGTATTTT
TRBJ2-4	13	-	-	TRBV12-3/TRBV12-4	CASSPRTTNIQYF	TGTGCCAGCAGTCCCCGGACAACGAACATTCAGTACTTC